This T cell receptor beta chain stems from a study of Graves' ophthalmopathy and Graves' hyperthyroidism. Every ophthalmopathy donor presented moderate-to-severe activity, CAS ≥3, NOSPECS ≥4 and duration under 3 months. This clonotype was seen repeatedly, ten times or more. Amplifying from RNA transcripts, the study obtained TCR beta CDR3 regions. RT-PCR in the first round used HTBI primers; a second-round multiplex PCR followed. TCRdb passed the multiplex PCR reads through MiXCR, listing each CDR3 protein once. The table lists 360,000 or so distinct CDR3 sequences, roughly 18% of them singletons. The CDR3 is 18 residues long. Trimming shortened V by 1 base and J by 0 bases, and 18 bases separated the two germline ends.

This chain connects TRBV12-3 or TRBV12-4 to TRBJ1-1; the D gene is possibly TRBD1 (5 bases). The source material was peripheral blood. The receptor was isolated from a woman aged 18 to 35 with Graves' ophthalmopathy. The CDR3 protein is CASSLVAGAAPLNTEAFF. CDR3 nucleotide sequence: TGTGCCAGCAGTTTAGTCGCCGGGGCCGCACCACTGAACACTGAAGCTTTCTTT.